This T cell receptor (beta chain) was sequenced in a study of Ad26.COV2.S vaccination and SARS-CoV-2 variants. About the research overall: In the study, Ad26.COV2.S was injected intramuscularly once, or twice 56 days apart.

In germline, CDR1 is MNHEY, CDR2 SMNVEV (reference sequence). The CDR3 has 13 residues. Study-wide results and limits: People who got the vaccine or the placebo had similar non-spike TCR breadth.

Treatment given: about 20 received Ad26.COV2.S at low or high dose, single or two shots; about 5 received placebo; per-sample allocation not given. Each sample was drawn 63 days after the first injection (of vaccine or placebo). In regard to this clone: No antigen is known for it.

Assay: immunoSEQ multiplex PCR; the TCRdb copy retains only in-frame clones and omits some. The sample includes hundreds of thousands of clones, about 89% seen only once; the top ten take around 3%. Sequenced material: peripheral blood, taken in a trial of Ad26.COV2.S vaccine versus placebo. This clonotype was sampled from a person between 18 and 65 years old who received the Ad26.COV2.S COVID-19 vaccine or a placebo. The chain recombines TRBV27 with TRBJ1-6; unclear D gene. This chain's CDR3 is CVLSRGRNSPLHF. CDR3 nucleotides: TGTGTCTTAAGCAGAGGGCGAAATTCACCCCTCCACTTT.